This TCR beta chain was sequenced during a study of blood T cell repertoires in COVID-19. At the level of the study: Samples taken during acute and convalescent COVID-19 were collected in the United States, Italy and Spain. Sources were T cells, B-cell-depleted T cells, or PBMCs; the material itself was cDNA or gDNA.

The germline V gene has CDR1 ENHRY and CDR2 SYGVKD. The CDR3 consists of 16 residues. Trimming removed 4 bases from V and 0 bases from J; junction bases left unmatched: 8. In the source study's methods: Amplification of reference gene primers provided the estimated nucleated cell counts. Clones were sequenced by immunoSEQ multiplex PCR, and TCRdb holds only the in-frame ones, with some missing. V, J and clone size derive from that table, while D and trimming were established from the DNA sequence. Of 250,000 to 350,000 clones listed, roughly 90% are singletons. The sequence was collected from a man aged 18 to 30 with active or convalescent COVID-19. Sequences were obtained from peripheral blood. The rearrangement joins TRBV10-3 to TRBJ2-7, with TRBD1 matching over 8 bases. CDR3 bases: TGTGCCATCAGTGGGGGCAGGGGACAGGTCTCCTACGAGCAGTACTTC. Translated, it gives CAISGGRGQVSYEQYF.